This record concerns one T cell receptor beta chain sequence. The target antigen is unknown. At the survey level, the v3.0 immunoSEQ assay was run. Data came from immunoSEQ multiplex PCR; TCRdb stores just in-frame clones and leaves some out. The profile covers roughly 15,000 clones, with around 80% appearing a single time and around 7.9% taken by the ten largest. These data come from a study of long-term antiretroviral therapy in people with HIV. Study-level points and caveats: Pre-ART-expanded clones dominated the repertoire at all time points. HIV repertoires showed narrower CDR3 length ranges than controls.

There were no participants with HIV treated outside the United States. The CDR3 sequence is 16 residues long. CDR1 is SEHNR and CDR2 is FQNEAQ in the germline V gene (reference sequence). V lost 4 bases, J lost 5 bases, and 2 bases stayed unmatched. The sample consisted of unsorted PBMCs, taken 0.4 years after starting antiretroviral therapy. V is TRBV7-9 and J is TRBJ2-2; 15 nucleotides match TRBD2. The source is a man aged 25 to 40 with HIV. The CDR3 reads CASSSGLAGGTGELFF. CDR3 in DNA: TGTGCCAGCAGCTCGGGACTAGCGGGAGGTACCGGGGAGCTGTTTTTT.